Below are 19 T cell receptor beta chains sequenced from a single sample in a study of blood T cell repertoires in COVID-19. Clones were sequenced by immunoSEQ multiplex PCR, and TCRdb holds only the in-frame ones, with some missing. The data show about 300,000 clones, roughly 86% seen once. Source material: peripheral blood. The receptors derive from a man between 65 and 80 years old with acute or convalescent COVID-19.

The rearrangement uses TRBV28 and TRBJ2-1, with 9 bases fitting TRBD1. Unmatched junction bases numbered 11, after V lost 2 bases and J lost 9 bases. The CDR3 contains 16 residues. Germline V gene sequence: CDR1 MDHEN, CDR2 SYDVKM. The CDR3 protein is CASSLPGQGIAGEQFF. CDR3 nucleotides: TGTGCCAGCAGTTTACCGGGACAGGGCATAGCGGGTGAGCAGTTCTTC.

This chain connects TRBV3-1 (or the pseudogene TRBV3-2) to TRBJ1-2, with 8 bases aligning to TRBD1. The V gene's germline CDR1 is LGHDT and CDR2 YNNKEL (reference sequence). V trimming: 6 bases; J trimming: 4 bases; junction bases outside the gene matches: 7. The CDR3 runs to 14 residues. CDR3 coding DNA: TGTGCCAGCAGGCCGGGACAGGCCCTCTATGGCTACACCTTC. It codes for CASRPGQALYGYTF.

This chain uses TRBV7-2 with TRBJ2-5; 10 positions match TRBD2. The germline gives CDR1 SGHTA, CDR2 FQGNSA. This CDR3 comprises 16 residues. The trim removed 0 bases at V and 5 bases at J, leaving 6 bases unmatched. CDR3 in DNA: TGTGCCAGCAGCTTAGCCGTAGGGACTAGCGCCGAGACCCAGTACTTC. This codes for CASSLAVGTSAETQYF.

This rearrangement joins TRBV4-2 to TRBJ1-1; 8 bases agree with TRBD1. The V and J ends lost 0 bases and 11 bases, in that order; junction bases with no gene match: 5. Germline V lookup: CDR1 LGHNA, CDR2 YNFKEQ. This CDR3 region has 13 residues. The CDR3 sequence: CASSQDLDRAAFF. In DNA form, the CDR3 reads TGTGCCAGCAGCCAAGACTTGGACAGGGCGGCTTTCTTT.

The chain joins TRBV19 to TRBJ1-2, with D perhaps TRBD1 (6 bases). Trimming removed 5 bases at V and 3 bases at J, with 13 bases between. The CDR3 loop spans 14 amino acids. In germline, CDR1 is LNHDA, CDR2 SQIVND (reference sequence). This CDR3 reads CASSFTGKHYGYTF. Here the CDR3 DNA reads TGTGCCAGTAGTTTTACAGGGAAGCACTATGGCTACACCTTC.

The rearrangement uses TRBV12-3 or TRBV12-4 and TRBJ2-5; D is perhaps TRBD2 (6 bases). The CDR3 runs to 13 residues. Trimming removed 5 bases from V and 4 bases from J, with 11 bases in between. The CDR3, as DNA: TGTGCCAGCAGTCCACGACTAGGAGAGACCCAGTACTTC. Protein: CASSPRLGETQYF.

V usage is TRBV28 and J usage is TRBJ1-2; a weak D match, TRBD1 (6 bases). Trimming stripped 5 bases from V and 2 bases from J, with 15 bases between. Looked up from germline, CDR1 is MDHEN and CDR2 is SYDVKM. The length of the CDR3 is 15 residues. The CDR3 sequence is CASSQTGTPNYGYTF. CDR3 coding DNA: TGTGCCAGCAGTCAAACCGGGACACCCAACTATGGCTACACCTTC.

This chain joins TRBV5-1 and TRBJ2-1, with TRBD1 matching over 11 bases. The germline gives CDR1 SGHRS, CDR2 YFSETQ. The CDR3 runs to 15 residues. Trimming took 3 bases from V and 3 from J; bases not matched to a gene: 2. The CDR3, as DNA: TGCGCCAGCAGCTCGGGACAGGGGGACTACAATGAGCAGTTCTTC. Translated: CASSSGQGDYNEQFF. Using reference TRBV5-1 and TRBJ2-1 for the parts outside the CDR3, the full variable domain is KAGVTQTPRYLIKTRGQQVTLSCSPISGHRSVSWYQQTPGQGLQFLFEYFSETQRNKGNFPGRFSGRQFSNSRSEMNVSTLELGDSALYLCASSSGQGDYNEQFFGPGTRLTVL.

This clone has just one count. The CDR3 region is CASSLPYPADRLWGETQYF. The DNA for the CDR3 is TGTGCCAGCAGTTTACCTTACCCCGCGGATAGACTATGGGGAGAGACCCAGTACTTC. V gene TRBV27 combines with J gene TRBJ2-5, with a tentative D call TRBD2 (5 bases). CDR3 length equals 19 residues. V was cut by 2 bases and J by 4 bases, with 26 bases left in between. Germline V gene lookup returns CDR1 MNHEY and CDR2 SMNVEV (reference sequence).

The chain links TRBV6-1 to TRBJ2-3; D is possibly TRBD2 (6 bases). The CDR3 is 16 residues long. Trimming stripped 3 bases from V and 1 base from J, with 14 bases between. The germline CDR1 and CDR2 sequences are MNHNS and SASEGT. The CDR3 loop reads CASSDPLRGGTDTQYF. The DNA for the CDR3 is TGTGCCAGCAGTGACCCTCTGCGGGGTGGCACAGATACGCAGTATTTT.

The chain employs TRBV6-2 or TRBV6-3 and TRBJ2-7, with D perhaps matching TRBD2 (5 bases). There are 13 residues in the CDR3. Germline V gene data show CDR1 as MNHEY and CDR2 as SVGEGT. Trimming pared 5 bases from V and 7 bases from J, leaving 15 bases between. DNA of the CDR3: TGTGCCAGCAGTCCGAGGGCGGAAGGTGAGCAGTACTTC. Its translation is CASSPRAEGEQYF.

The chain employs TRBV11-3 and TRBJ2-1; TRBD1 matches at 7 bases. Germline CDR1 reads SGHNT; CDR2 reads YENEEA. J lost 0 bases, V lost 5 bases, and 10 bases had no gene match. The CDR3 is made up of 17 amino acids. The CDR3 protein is CASSGIGGRSSYNEQFF. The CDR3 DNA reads TGTGCCAGCAGCGGAATAGGGGGCAGGAGCTCCTACAATGAGCAGTTCTTC.

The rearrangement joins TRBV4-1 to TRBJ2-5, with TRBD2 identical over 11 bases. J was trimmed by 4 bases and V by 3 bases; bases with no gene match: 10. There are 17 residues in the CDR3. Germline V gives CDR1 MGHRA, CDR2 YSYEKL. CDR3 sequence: CASSQGLAGGRGETQYF. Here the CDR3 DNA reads TGCGCCAGCAGCCAGGGGCTAGCGGGAGGAAGGGGAGAGACCCAGTACTTC.

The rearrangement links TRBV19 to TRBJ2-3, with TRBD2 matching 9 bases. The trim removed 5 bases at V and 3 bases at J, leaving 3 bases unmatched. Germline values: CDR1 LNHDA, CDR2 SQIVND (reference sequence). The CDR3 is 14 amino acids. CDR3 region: CASSRGLATDTQYF. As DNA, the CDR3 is TGTGCCAGTAGTCGAGGACTAGCGACAGATACGCAGTATTTT.

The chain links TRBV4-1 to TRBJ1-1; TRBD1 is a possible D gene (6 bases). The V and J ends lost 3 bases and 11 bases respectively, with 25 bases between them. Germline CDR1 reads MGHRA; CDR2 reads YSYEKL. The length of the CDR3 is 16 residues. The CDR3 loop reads CASSQFVVGDRREAFF. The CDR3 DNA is TGCGCCAGCAGCCAGTTTGTTGTCGGAGACAGGCGGGAGGCTTTCTTT.

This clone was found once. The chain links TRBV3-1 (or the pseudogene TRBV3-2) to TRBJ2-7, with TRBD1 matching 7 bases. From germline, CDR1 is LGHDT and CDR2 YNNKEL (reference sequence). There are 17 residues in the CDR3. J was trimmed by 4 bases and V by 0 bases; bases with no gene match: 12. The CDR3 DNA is TGTGCCAGCAGCCAAGAAACAAGACAGGGAAAGATATACGAGCAGTACTTC. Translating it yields CASSQETRQGKIYEQYF.

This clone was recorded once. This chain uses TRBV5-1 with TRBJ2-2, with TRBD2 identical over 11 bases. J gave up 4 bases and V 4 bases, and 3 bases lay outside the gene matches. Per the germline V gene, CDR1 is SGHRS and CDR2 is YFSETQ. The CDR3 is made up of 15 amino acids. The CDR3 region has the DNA TGCGCCAGCAGCCAAACTAGCGGGGGCACCGGGGAGCTGTTTTTT. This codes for CASSQTSGGTGELFF.

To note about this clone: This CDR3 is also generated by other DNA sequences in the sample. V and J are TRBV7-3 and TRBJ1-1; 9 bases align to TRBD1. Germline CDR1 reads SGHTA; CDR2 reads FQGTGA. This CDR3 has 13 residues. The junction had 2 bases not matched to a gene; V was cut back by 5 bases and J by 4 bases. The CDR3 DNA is TGTGCCAGCAGCGTGACAGGGGGCACTGAAGCTTTCTTT. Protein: CASSVTGGTEAFF.

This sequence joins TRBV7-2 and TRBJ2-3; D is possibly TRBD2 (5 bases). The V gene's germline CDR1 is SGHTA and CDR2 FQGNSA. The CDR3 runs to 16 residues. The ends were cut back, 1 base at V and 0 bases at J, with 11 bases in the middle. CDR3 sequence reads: CASSLGGLFSTDTQYF. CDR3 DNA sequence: TGTGCCAGCAGCTTAGGCGGACTGTTTAGCACAGATACGCAGTATTTT.